These T cell receptor beta chains were read from a single sample in a study of blood T cell repertoires in COVID-19. Measured with immunoSEQ multiplex PCR; TCRdb has only the in-frame clones, and not every one. The repertoire holds under 40,000 clones, approximately 93% seen once, with 0.92% in the top ten. Input material: peripheral blood. All receptors derive from a male donor with active COVID-19. The conserved cysteine and the conserved F or W are not part of the CDR3 here.

TRBJ2-7,TRBV6-2/TRBV6-3,ASSAPGQGYEQY
TRBJ2-7,TRBV5-1,ASSLVAGDGEQY
TRBJ1-1,TRBV30,AWSREVNTEAF
TRBJ1-4,TRBV7-2,ASRQGLTLSEKLF
TRBJ2-7,TRBV7-2,ASSEQRGPYEQY
TRBJ1-2,TRBV3-1/TRBV3-2,ASRRGGDHT
TRBJ2-5,TRBV7-9,ASRFEAGPQETQY
TRBJ2-5,TRBV5-1,ASSLAWGPGTQY
TRBJ2-1,TRBV7-9,ASSLAASGGPEQF
TRBJ1-6,TRBV5-4,ASSVAGYNSPLH
TRBJ2-5,TRBV5-1,ASSGDGQSETQY
TRBJ1-1,TRBV10-2,ASSPGQRNTEAF
TRBJ1-1,TRBV13,ASSSGTGHFEAF
TRBJ1-1,TRBV6-5,ASKRQGNTEAF
TRBJ2-7,TRBV7-6,ASSRNRLERSYEQY
TRBJ1-6,TRBV15,ATSRDSSYNSPLH
TRBJ2-3,TRBV27,ASSLSYPSGASTDTQY
TRBJ2-1,TRBV27,ASSPLTQGSYNEQF
TRBJ1-1,TRBV21-1,ASSLLRRTGEAF
TRBJ2-1,TRBV5-4,ASSFSGGLYNEQF
TRBJ2-2,TRBV27,ASSLRGLGTGELF
TRBJ2-3,TRBV6-5,ASSRGTDTQY
TRBJ2-1,TRBV7-3,ASSLSIVGEQF
TRBJ1-6,TRBV9,ASSVEGGWNSPLH
TRBJ2-3,TRBV5-5,ASSLLRPRSDTQY
TRBJ2-3,TRBV6-4,ASSDRRASTDTQY
TRBJ2-1,TRBV7-6,ASSRGLSSYNEQF
TRBJ1-4,TRBV5-8,ASSAPRINDEKLF
TRBJ2-3,TRBV5-1,ASSLMVAGASTDTQY
TRBJ1-3,TRBV5-1,ASSSQGQGVSGNTIY
TRBJ2-2,TRBV18,ASSSGLAGTGELF
TRBJ1-1,TRBV27,ASSFKRNTEAF
TRBJ2-5,TRBV5-4,ASSQQILAGGKETQY
TRBJ2-1,TRBV7-9,ASSSPTSGKDNEQF
TRBJ1-5,TRBV19,ASSHSYRGLNQPQH
TRBJ1-1,TRBV5-1,ASSYRTGPNTEAF
TRBJ1-2,TRBV5-1,ASSLPGTGSGYGYT
TRBJ1-6,TRBV27,ASGQLRDRSYNSPLH
TRBJ2-7,TRBV10-1,ASSSSAGGEQY
TRBJ1-5,TRBV7-2,ASSFGKGAGNQPQH
TRBJ1-5,TRBV3-1/TRBV3-2,ASSCQLNQPQH
TRBJ1-5,TRBV6-5,ASRSSGARNQPQH
TRBJ1-1,TRBV9,ASSVEPVTEAF
TRBJ2-2,TRBV4-1,ASSHRSLRNTGELF
TRBJ2-3,TRBV5-6,ASSRIAQGEVPDTQY
TRBJ2-7,TRBV5-1,ASSLDSIYEQY
TRBJ1-1,TRBV6-5,ASILSGNTEAF
TRBJ1-4,TRBV5-1,ASSFGWGQGYEKLF